The clone carrying this T cell receptor beta chain was recorded at least ten times. Its specificity is unknown. This sample's TCRbeta library carried unique molecular identifier barcodes. TCRdb re-called the PCR reads through MiXCR, storing one row per CDR3 protein. The sample lists approximately 230,000 distinct CDR3 sequences, about 24% occurring once. The source of the sample is a study of T-cell reconstitution after alpha-beta-depleted transplantation in children. Study results and limitations: The study reportedly traced alpha-beta T cells about two months after transplant to several hundred expanded graft clones. At one year after transplant, newly produced T cells mostly accounted for T-cell counts and diversity. Several patients had high TCRbeta diversity at day 60; it came from surviving recipient T cells and thymic progenitors.

The specimen was PBMCs, mostly from graft donor cells, collected 360 days after TCRalphabeta/CD19-depleted stem cell transplant. This TCR was recovered from a female patient under 10 years old who had a stem cell transplant for congenital amegakaryocytic thrombocytopenia, so the T cells may come from the graft donor.

The CDR3 bases are TGTGCCAGCAGTTTATCGTCAGAGACCCAGTACTTC. Encoded protein: CASSLSSETQYF. This chain connects TRBV27 to TRBJ2-5, with D unclear. CDR3 length: 12 residues. Germline V lookup: CDR1 MNHEY, CDR2 SMNVEV (reference sequence). V dropped 0 bases and J dropped 4 bases, with 3 bases sitting between them.